Presented here are 21 T cell receptor beta chains from one specimen sequenced in a study of T cells in Graves' hyperthyroidism and ophthalmopathy. RNA transcripts served as the template for amplifying TCR beta CDR3 regions. HTBI primers were the set used in a first-round RT-PCR of the TCR CDR3. Via MiXCR, TCRdb re-called the multiplex PCR reads, giving one row per CDR3 protein. The sample consists of around 700,000 distinct CDR3 sequences, roughly a third of them appearing once. Sequenced input: blood. Every receptor here comes from a woman between 40 and 50 years old with Graves' hyperthyroidism.

The rearrangement links TRBV20-1 to TRBJ1-5; 8 bases align to TRBD1. Unmatched junction bases numbered 8, after V lost 4 bases and J lost 6 bases. Germline loops: CDR1 DFQATT, CDR2 SNEGSKA (reference sequence). This CDR3 is 14 amino acids long. The chain's CDR3 is CSATGQGNGQPQHF. CDR3 coding DNA: TGCAGTGCTACCGGACAGGGAAACGGTCAGCCCCAGCATTTT.

This clonotype was observed many times. The rearrangement links TRBV7-2 to TRBJ1-2; the D is unclear. The ends were cut back, 4 bases at V and 8 bases at J, with 11 bases in the middle. From germline, CDR1 is SGHTA and CDR2 FQGNSA. The CDR3 has 12 amino acids. Written as DNA, the CDR3 is TGTGCCAGCAGCTCATCTCAGTGGGGCTACACCTTC. This gives the protein CASSSSQWGYTF. Filled out from reference TRBV7-2 and TRBJ1-2, the complete variable domain reads GAGVSQSPSNKVTEKGKDVELRCDPISGHTALYWYRQSLGQGLEFLIYFQGNSAPDKSGLPSDRFSAERTGGSVSTLTIQRTQQEDSAVYLCASSSSQWGYTFGSGTRLTVV.

This clonotype occurred a few times. This chain links TRBV4-3 with TRBJ1-3; D unclear. The CDR3 runs to 16 residues. CDR1 and CDR2 (germline): LGHNA, YSLEER. V dropped 0 bases and J dropped 0 bases, with 9 bases sitting between them. CDR3 in DNA: TGCGCCAGCAGCCAAGATGCGCTAACCTCTGGAAACACCATATATTTT. Its translation: CASSQDALTSGNTIYF.

Only a few counts were recorded for this clonotype. This chain joins TRBV12-3 or TRBV12-4 and TRBJ2-2, with TRBD2 identical over 7 bases. Trimming removed 7 bases from V and 8 bases from J; junction bases left unmatched: 13. This CDR3 has 15 residues. CDR3 nucleotide sequence: TGTGCCAGCACCTTGACGGCGGCTAGCGGTGGGGAGCTGTTTTTT. It encodes CASTLTAASGGELFF.

This chain connects TRBV7-2 to TRBJ2-3; TRBD1 or TRBD2 may be the D gene (7 bases each). Germline lookup yields CDR1 SGHTA and CDR2 FQGNSA. With 3 bases removed from V and 6 bases from J, the gap between germline ends came to 19 bases. This CDR3 comprises 16 residues. Here the CDR3 reads CASSFWAGGGMDTQYF. As DNA, the CDR3 is TGTGCCAGCAGCTTTTGGGCAGGGGGGGGGATGGATACGCAGTATTTT. The complete variable domain, with remaining parts taken from reference TRBV7-2 and TRBJ2-3, reads GAGVSQSPSNKVTEKGKDVELRCDPISGHTALYWYRQSLGQGLEFLIYFQGNSAPDKSGLPSDRFSAERTGGSVSTLTIQRTQQEDSAVYLCASSFWAGGGMDTQYFGPGTRLTVL.

V is TRBV20-1 and J is TRBJ2-2; D unclear. This CDR3 region has 13 residues. Germline-derived CDR1 and CDR2 are DFQATT and SNEGSKA (reference sequence). V lost 3 bases to trimming and J lost 7 bases, with 12 bases between them. The CDR3 reads CSASSTPIGELFF. Written as DNA, the CDR3 is TGCAGTGCTAGTAGTACTCCCATCGGGGAGCTGTTTTTT.

This clonotype was recorded many times. The rearrangement links TRBV5-8 to TRBJ2-5, with D perhaps being TRBD1 or TRBD2 (7 bases each). Germline loops: CDR1 SGHTS, CDR2 YDEGEE. The CDR3 consists of 14 residues. V was shortened by 6 bases and J by 3 bases, with 15 bases between the two germline ends. This CDR3 reads CASNQGEGEETQYF. The CDR3 DNA sequence: TGTGCCAGCAATCAGGGGGAGGGCGAAGAGACCCAGTACTTC.

Turning to this clonotype: Just one base apart from a much larger clone, this may be a read error. The chain carries TRBV10-3 and TRBJ1-2; D is perhaps TRBD1 (6 bases). The CDR3 sequence is 16 residues long. Per the germline V gene, CDR1 is ENHRY and CDR2 is SYGVKD. The CDR3 DNA reads as TGTGCCATCAGTGGTGGTTGGGGGCCGGTGAACTATGGCCACACCTTC. Its protein is CAISGGWGPVNYGHTF.

This clonotype appeared many times. This chain joins TRBV5-8 and TRBJ1-1; D is unclear. V lost 5 bases and J lost 1, with 15 bases in between. This CDR3 is built from 15 residues. Germline V gene lookup returns CDR1 SGHTS and CDR2 YDEGEE. CDR3 sequence: CASSLLQHSNTEAFF. CDR3 sequence (DNA): TGTGCCAGCAGTTTATTACAGCATTCGAACACTGAAGCTTTCTTT.

This sequence joins TRBV20-1 and TRBJ2-6; 10 bases map to TRBD1. The CDR3 is made up of 18 amino acids. Germline V gives CDR1 DFQATT, CDR2 SNEGSKA (reference sequence). V lost 0 bases to trimming and J lost 0 bases; unmatched junction nucleotides: 5. CDR3 in DNA: TGCAGTGCTAGAGAGGGGACAGGGGTTACCTCTGGGGCCAACGTCCTGACTTTC. Its translation is CSAREGTGVTSGANVLTF.

This clonotype was counted between two and nine times. This chain uses TRBV9 with TRBJ1-1; maybe TRBD1 (5 bases). Germline CDR1 reads SGDLS; CDR2 reads YYNGEE. The CDR3 totals 16 residues. V was trimmed by 4 bases and J by 3 bases, leaving 19 bases between them. Here the CDR3 reads CASSLDPGIGYTEAFF. CDR3 DNA sequence: TGTGCCAGCAGCTTAGATCCAGGGATTGGGTACACTGAAGCTTTCTTT.

Concerning this clonotype itself: One end of the junction fails to match germline, which may point to a read error. The CDR3 protein is CASSQWRRGGETQYF. The CDR3 region has the DNA TGCGCCAGCAGCCAATGGAGGAGGGGAGGGGAGACCCAGTACTTC. This chain connects TRBV7-9 to TRBJ2-5, with 7 bases fitting TRBD2. CDR1 SEHNR and CDR2 FQNEAQ come from the germline V gene (reference sequence). This CDR3 is 15 amino acids long.

This clonotype occurred a few times. The rearrangement joins TRBV10-3 to TRBJ1-5; maybe TRBD1 (6 bases). CDR3 length equals 14 residues. CDR1 is ENHRY, CDR2 SYGVKD, per germline. V lost 6 bases and J 8 bases, leaving 17 bases between the germline ends. The chain's CDR3 is CAISKRQDLEPQHF. The CDR3 bases are TGTGCCATCAGCAAAAGACAGGACCTGGAGCCCCAGCATTTT.

This clonotype has just a few counts. The rearrangement links TRBV27 to TRBJ1-2, with D uncertain. The ends were cut back, 2 bases at V and 2 bases at J, with 12 bases in the middle. The germline V gene has CDR1 MNHEY and CDR2 SMNVEV (reference sequence). The CDR3 runs 15 residues. CDR3 amino acids: CASSLRAVGNYGYTF. In DNA form, the CDR3 reads TGTGCCAGCAGTTTAAGGGCGGTGGGCAACTATGGCTACACCTTC.

V and J are TRBV12-3 or TRBV12-4 and TRBJ1-2; no firm D call. Trimming stripped 4 bases from V and 8 bases from J, with 20 bases between. The CDR3 loop spans 15 amino acids. CDR3 coding DNA: TGTGCCAGCAGTTACTCGATGGAGTCGGCAGAAGGCTACACCTTC. Its translation is CASSYSMESAEGYTF.

The chain employs TRBV20-1 and TRBJ2-7; 8 bases align to TRBD2. The V gene's germline CDR1 is DFQATT and CDR2 SNEGSKA (reference sequence). There are 13 residues in the CDR3. Trimming cost V 4 bases and J 3 bases; bases outside gene matches: 5. The CDR3 nucleotides are TGCAGTGCTACAAGACTAGCGAGCTACGAGCAGTACTTC. As protein: CSATRLASYEQYF.

The gene calls are TRBV7-9 and TRBJ1-2; D might be TRBD1 (6 bases). Per the germline V gene, CDR1 is SEHNR and CDR2 is FQNEAQ (reference sequence). This CDR3 contains 15 residues. With 6 bases removed from V and 1 base from J, the gap between germline ends came to 15 bases. CDR3 loop: CASRRDIDINYGYTF. The CDR3, as DNA: TGTGCCAGCAGACGGGACATAGACATTAACTATGGCTACACCTTC.

This clonotype was counted many times. The rearrangement joins TRBV5-1 to TRBJ1-5; D gene uncertain. There are 14 residues in the CDR3. With 4 bases removed from V and 0 bases from J, the gap between germline ends came to 8 bases. Germline CDR1 and CDR2: SGHRS and YFSETQ. The CDR3 DNA reads as TGCGCCAGCAGCGCTGGACTTAGCAATCAGCCCCAGCATTTT. This gives the protein CASSAGLSNQPQHF.

This clonotype was counted a single time. The chain employs TRBV2 and TRBJ2-7, with TRBD1 as a possible D gene (6 bases). Germline values: CDR1 SNHLY, CDR2 FYNNEI. CDR3 size: 13 residues. V lost 5 bases and J 4 bases, leaving 12 bases between the germline ends. The CDR3 DNA is TGTGCCAGCAGTCGACAGGACGGGTACGAGCAGTACTTC. Protein product: CASSRQDGYEQYF.

The chain couples TRBV14 to TRBJ1-2, with D hard to call. V lost 4 bases and J lost 1, with 13 bases in between. CDR3 length: 15 amino acids. Germline V gives CDR1 SGHDN, CDR2 FVKESK. The CDR3 DNA reads TGTGCCAGCAGCCCCCGGGAGGGCCTTAACTATGGCTACACCTTC. It yields the protein CASSPREGLNYGYTF.

This clonotype has a count of ten or more. The chain has TRBV25-1 and TRBJ1-3; D might be TRBD1 (5 bases). This CDR3 comprises 14 residues. The ends were cut back, 6 bases at V and 4 bases at J, with 13 bases in the middle. Germline V CDR1 and CDR2: MGHDK, SYGVNS. The CDR3 coding sequence is TGTGCCAGCAGCGGCCGGGGGGAGGGAAACACCATATATTTT. This encodes CASSGRGEGNTIYF.